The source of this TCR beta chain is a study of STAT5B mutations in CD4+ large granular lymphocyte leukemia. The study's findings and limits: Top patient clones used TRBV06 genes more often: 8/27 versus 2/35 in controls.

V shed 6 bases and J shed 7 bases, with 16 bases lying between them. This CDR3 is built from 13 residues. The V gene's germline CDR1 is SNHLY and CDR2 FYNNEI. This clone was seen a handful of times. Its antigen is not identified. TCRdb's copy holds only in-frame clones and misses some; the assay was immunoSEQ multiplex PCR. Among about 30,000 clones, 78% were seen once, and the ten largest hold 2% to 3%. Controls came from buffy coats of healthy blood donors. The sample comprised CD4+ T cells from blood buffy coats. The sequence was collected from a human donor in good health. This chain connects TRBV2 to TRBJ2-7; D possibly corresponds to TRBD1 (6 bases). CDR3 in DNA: TGTGCCAGCAGACAAGGGGGTACATTGGAGCAGTACTTC. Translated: CASRQGGTLEQYF.